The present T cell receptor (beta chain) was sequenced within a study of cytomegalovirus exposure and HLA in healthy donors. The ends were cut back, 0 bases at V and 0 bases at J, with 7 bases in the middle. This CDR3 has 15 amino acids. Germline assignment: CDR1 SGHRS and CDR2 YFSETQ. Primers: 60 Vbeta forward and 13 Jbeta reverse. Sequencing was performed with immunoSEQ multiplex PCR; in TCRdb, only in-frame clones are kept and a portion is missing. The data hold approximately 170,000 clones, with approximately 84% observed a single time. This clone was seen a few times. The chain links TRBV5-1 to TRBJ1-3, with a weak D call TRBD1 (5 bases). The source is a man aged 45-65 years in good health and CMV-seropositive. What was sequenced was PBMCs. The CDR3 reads CASSLEGVSGNTIYF. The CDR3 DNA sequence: TGCGCCAGCAGCTTGGAAGGGGTCTCTGGAAACACCATATATTTT.